This T cell receptor beta chain was identified during a study of radiotherapy plus CTLA-4 blockade in lung cancer. Study-wide background: Of all patients, approximately 17% responded objectively and about 34% showed disease control.

The assay was immunoSEQ multiplex PCR, and TCRdb's table has in-frame clones only and misses some. The data show about 68,000 clones, 65% to 80% seen once. V lost 0 bases, J lost 5 bases, and 12 bases lay in between. The germline V gene encodes CDR1 SGHNT and CDR2 YYREEE (reference sequence). The CDR3 totals 15 residues. This clone has only a few counts. This specimen consisted of peripheral blood, obtained from a patient treated with radiotherapy plus ipilimumab. The V gene is TRBV5-4, the J gene TRBJ2-1; D remains ambiguous. This clonotype was sampled from a human donor with non-small cell lung cancer who had a complete response to radiotherapy plus ipilimumab. In DNA, the CDR3 is TGTGCCAGCAGCTTGGCCTCCTCGGGTAACAATGAGCAGTTCTTC. It translates to CASSLASSGNNEQFF.